Shown below are 10 T cell receptor beta chains from a single sample sequenced in a study of shared clonotypes between healthy human individuals. Sequenced by immunoSEQ multiplex PCR; TCRdb stores in-frame clones only, minus some. The table has under 120,000 clones, about 70% seen once. Sequencing input: memory CD8+ T cells sorted from blood. The sample's subset: CD45RO+ cells pooled with CCR7-negative TemRA cells. These receptors were taken from a woman aged 25 to 39 in good health.

The CDR3 protein is CASSDWRQGLYEQYF. Here the CDR3 DNA reads TGCGCCAGCAGTGATTGGAGACAGGGACTCTACGAGCAGTACTTC. J is TRBJ2-7 and V is TRBV10-1; D might be TRBD1 (7 bases). Germline CDR1 is WNHNN and CDR2 is SYGVQD (reference sequence). The CDR3 is 15 amino acids. V was clipped by 3 bases and J by 3 bases, with 15 bases between them.

The rearrangement links TRBV6-1 to TRBJ2-7, with D uncertain. The CDR3 length is 13 residues. Germline V lookup: CDR1 MNHNS, CDR2 SASEGT. V was shortened by 3 bases and J by 2 bases, with 8 bases between the two germline ends. DNA for the CDR3: TGTGCCAGCAGTGAGAGCGAGACCTACGAGCAGTACTTC. Amino acids: CASSESETYEQYF.

The chain couples TRBV19 to TRBJ2-3, with D perhaps matching TRBD1 (6 bases). The CDR3 runs 15 residues. Trimming stripped 3 bases from V and 2 bases from J, with 12 bases between. Germline V gene data show CDR1 as LNHDA and CDR2 as SQIVND (reference sequence). DNA of the CDR3: TGTGCCAGTAGTATCCCAGGGGTTTACACAGATACGCAGTATTTT. It yields the protein CASSIPGVYTDTQYF.

The table lists this clone with a count of one. The chain links TRBV6-1 to TRBJ2-1, with 14 bases aligning to TRBD2. Germline CDR1 MNHNS, CDR2 SASEGT. V dropped 4 bases and J dropped 8; count of bases not matched to a gene: 10. This CDR3 region has 17 residues. CDR3 DNA: TGTGCCAGCAGTGGGGCCCTTGGGACTAGCGGGAGCGATGAGCAGTTCTTC. As protein: CASSGALGTSGSDEQFF.

Only a few counts were recorded for this clone. This chain joins TRBV6-1 and TRBJ2-7; D is possibly TRBD1 (5 bases). There are 14 residues in the CDR3. Germline-derived CDR1 and CDR2 are MNHNS and SASEGT. With 3 bases removed from V and 1 base from J, the gap between germline ends came to 10 bases. The CDR3 bases are TGTGCCAGCAGTGAGGCTCAGGGATCCTACGAGCAGTACTTC. Residues: CASSEAQGSYEQYF.

The V and J genes are TRBV4-2 and TRBJ2-3; 7 bases are shared with TRBD1. The CDR3 consists of 14 residues. V lost 4 bases, J lost 4 bases, and 5 bases stayed unmatched. In germline, CDR1 is LGHNA, CDR2 YNFKEQ. The CDR3 DNA reads TGTGCCAGCAGCCCCACGGGACAGCCAGATACGCAGTATTTT. This sequence encodes CASSPTGQPDTQYF.

CDR3 sequence: CASSDPEEGTSPLHF. CDR3 coding DNA: TGTGCCAGCAGTGATCCAGAGGAGGGGACTTCACCCCTCCACTTT. This chain links TRBV25-1 with TRBJ1-6; the D gene is possibly TRBD1 (5 bases). CDR1 is MGHDK and CDR2 is SYGVNS in the germline V gene. Between the trimmed V and J ends, which lost 3 bases and 9 bases, there was a span of 15 bases. The CDR3 is made up of 15 amino acids. The entire variable domain, with the rest obtained from reference TRBV25-1 and TRBJ1-6, is as follows: EADIYQTPRYLVIGTGKKITLECSQTMGHDKMYWYQQDPGMELHLIHYSYGVNSTEKGDLSSESTVSRIRTEHFPLTLESARPSHTSQYLCASSDPEEGTSPLHFGNGTRLTVT.

The chain links TRBV27 to TRBJ2-7, with D uncertain. V was shortened by 3 bases and J by 2 bases, with 11 bases between the two germline ends. CDR3 length: 14 amino acids. Germline lookup yields CDR1 MNHEY and CDR2 SMNVEV (reference sequence). Written as DNA, the CDR3 is TGTGCCAGCAGTTTTGGATCCGAGGCCTACGAGCAGTACTTC. This encodes CASSFGSEAYEQYF.

The sample holds many counts of this clone. The V gene is TRBV9, the J gene TRBJ1-2; D might be TRBD1 (6 bases). CDR1 SGDLS and CDR2 YYNGEE come from the germline V gene. V was shortened by 0 bases and J by 5 bases, with 14 bases between the two germline ends. This CDR3 has 15 residues. The CDR3 coding sequence is TGTGCCAGCAGCGTAGTAAGGACAGCCGATTATGGCTACACCTTC. It is translated as CASSVVRTADYGYTF.

The chain employs TRBV19 and TRBJ1-2; 7 bases are a match to TRBD1. The CDR3 is 14 residues long. The germline V gene has CDR1 LNHDA and CDR2 SQIVND (reference sequence). With 2 bases clipped from V and 6 bases from J, the junction kept 6 bases outside the gene matches. The CDR3 here is CASSIRQGVDGYTF. The CDR3 DNA reads TGTGCCAGTAGTATAAGACAGGGCGTCGATGGCTACACCTTC.